These T cell receptor beta chains were read from a single sample in a study of blood T cell repertoires in COVID-19. Sequencing was performed with immunoSEQ multiplex PCR; in TCRdb, only in-frame clones are kept and a portion is missing. The table lists some 300,000 clones, 88% of them singletons, with approximately 7.2% in the top ten. Sequencing used peripheral blood. These receptors all come from a woman in her twenties or thirties who had recovered from COVID-19. CDR3s include the opening cysteine and the closing phenylalanine or tryptophan. The D gene is left open where the match is weak. Only part of the rows carry a size: once, few, many, or a class if the clone is expanded.

clone size | J gene | V gene | D gene | CDR3 DNA | CDR3 protein
- | TRBJ1-3 | TRBV6-5 | - | TGTGCCAGCGGAAGGAGCGGCTCTGGAAACACCATATATTTT | CASGRSGSGNTIYF
- | TRBJ1-2 | TRBV2 | TRBD1 | TGTGCCAGCAGTACCGGGACAGGGTTTGTCTATGGCTACACCTTC | CASSTGTGFVYGYTF
once | TRBJ1-4 | TRBV28 | - | TGTGCCAGCAGTTTTCTCCGGGGAGCTAATGAAAAACTGTTTTTT | CASSFLRGANEKLFF
- | TRBJ2-1 | TRBV30 | TRBD2 | TGTGCCTGGAGTGTAGGCAGCGGGGGCTCTCCTTGGCAGTTCTTC | CAWSVGSGGSPWQFF
- | TRBJ1-5 | TRBV19 | TRBD1 | TGTGCCAGTAGTGCCTCGGGACAGGGGGATCATCAGCCCCAGCATTTT | CASSASGQGDHQPQHF
- | TRBJ2-5 | TRBV28 | TRBD1 | TGTGCCAGCAGAGGACAGGGGGCGGAGACCCAGTACTTC | CASRGQGAETQYF
- | TRBJ1-3 | TRBV7-9 | TRBD1 | TGTGCCAGCAGGTTTGGACAGGCCGGCTCTGGAAACACCATATATTTT | CASRFGQAGSGNTIYF
- | TRBJ1-5 | TRBV30 | TRBD1 | TGTGCCTGGAGTGTAACAGGGGGAAGTATTAGCAATCAGCCCCAGCATTTT | CAWSVTGGSISNQPQHF
- | TRBJ2-7 | TRBV20-1 | TRBD2 | TGCAGTGCTAGTCCCCTAGCGGGATCCTACGAGCAGTACTTC | CSASPLAGSYEQYF
- | TRBJ1-3 | TRBV30 | TRBD1 | TGTGCCTGGGAGAGGGACAGGGCCTCTGGAAACACCATATATTTT | CAWERDRASGNTIYF
- | TRBJ1-4 | TRBV28 | - | TGTGCCAGCAGGGGTCGGGATGCAACTAATGAAAAACTGTTTTTT | CASRGRDATNEKLFF
- | TRBJ2-1 | TRBV27 | TRBD1 | TGTGCCAGCAGTTTATCCCGGGACAGGGGCTCCTACAATGAGCAGTTCTTC | CASSLSRDRGSYNEQFF
- | TRBJ1-5 | TRBV29-1 | TRBD1 | TGCAGCGTCCAAATTGCGACAGGGCCTAATCAGCCCCAGCATTTT | CSVQIATGPNQPQHF
- | TRBJ2-5 | TRBV24-1 | TRBD2 | TGTGCCACCAGTAACGGGGGGATTCAAGAGACCCAGTACTTC | CATSNGGIQETQYF
- | TRBJ1-1 | TRBV25-1 | TRBD1 | TGTGCCAGCAGTGGGACAGGGAACTGGAACACTGAAGCTTTCTTT | CASSGTGNWNTEAFF
once | TRBJ2-3 | TRBV7-9 | TRBD1 | TGTGCCAGCAGCTTATTCCCGGGACAGGGAACAGATACGCAGTATTTT | CASSLFPGQGTDTQYF
- | TRBJ2-3 | TRBV18 | TRBD1 | TGTGCCAGCTCGTCGACAGGGGCCACAGATACGCAGTATTTT | CASSSTGATDTQYF
once | TRBJ2-1 | TRBV27 | TRBD2 | TGTGCCAGCAGTGTGACACGGACTAGCGGGGGGGCTCCCCCTTACAATGAGCAGTTCTTC | CASSVTRTSGGAPPYNEQFF
- | TRBJ1-5 | TRBV15 | - | TGTGCCACCAGCAGAGTACAGGACAATCAGCCCCAGCATTTT | CATSRVQDNQPQHF
- | TRBJ2-5 | TRBV6-1 | - | TGTGCCAGCAGTGAAGGATGGAGTGAGACCCAGTACTTC | CASSEGWSETQYF
- | TRBJ1-1 | TRBV18 | - | TGTGCCAGCTCACCGGACAAAGGGAAGGTGAACACTGAAGCTTTCTTT | CASSPDKGKVNTEAFF
- | TRBJ1-5 | TRBV11-2 | - | TGTGCCAGCAGCTTATTTCCCCTCAATCAGCCCCAGCATTTT | CASSLFPLNQPQHF
- | TRBJ1-4 | TRBV5-1 | - | TGCGCCAGCGGTACCGGGACTACAAATGAAAAACTGTTTTTT | CASGTGTTNEKLFF
- | TRBJ2-1 | TRBV5-4 | TRBD1 | TGTGCCAGCAGCTTGAACAGGGGAACATTTGACAATGAGCAGTTCTTC | CASSLNRGTFDNEQFF
- | TRBJ1-5 | TRBV2 | TRBD1 | TGTGCCAGCAGTGAAGCGGGACAGAACAATCAGCCCCAGCATTTT | CASSEAGQNNQPQHF
- | TRBJ2-1 | TRBV5-8 | - | TGTGCCAGCAGCTTGTCGTCAGGGTCTTTTAATGAGCAGTTCTTC | CASSLSSGSFNEQFF
- | TRBJ2-5 | TRBV7-9 | TRBD2 | TGTGCCAGCAGCTCACCTCGCCTAGCGGGGGGAGAGACCCAGTACTTC | CASSSPRLAGGETQYF
- | TRBJ2-7 | TRBV6-2/TRBV6-3 | TRBD2 | TGTGCCAGCAGTTTCTGGGGGGGAAAAGAGCAGTACTTC | CASSFWGGKEQYF
once | TRBJ2-1 | TRBV14 | - | TGTGCCAGCAGCCAAGTTAACTCCTACAATGAGCAGTTCTTC | CASSQVNSYNEQFF
- | TRBJ2-7 | TRBV9 | TRBD1 | TGTGCCAGCAGCACTAGGGACAGGGTCTACGAGCAGTACTTC | CASSTRDRVYEQYF
- | TRBJ2-6 | TRBV5-1 | - | TGCGCCAGCAGCTTGGCCAGGATGTCTGGGGCCAACGTCCTGACTTTC | CASSLARMSGANVLTF
- | TRBJ2-1 | TRBV6-1 | - | TGTGCCAGCAGTGAAAGGAGGGGGGGCGGAAATGAGCAGTTCTTC | CASSERRGGGNEQFF
- | TRBJ2-7 | TRBV14 | TRBD1 | TGTGCCAGCAGCCCCGGGACAGGCCTCTACGAGCAGTACTTC | CASSPGTGLYEQYF
- | TRBJ1-3 | TRBV3-1/TRBV3-2 | TRBD1 | TGTGCCAGCAGCCGAGGACAGGCTCGAAACACCATATATTTT | CASSRGQARNTIYF
- | TRBJ1-5 | TRBV19 | - | TGTGCCAGTAGTATACCTCCCGGGGGCAATCAGCCCCAGCATTTT | CASSIPPGGNQPQHF
- | TRBJ2-2 | TRBV5-1 | TRBD1 | TGCGCCAGCAGCCTGGACAGGGGGAACACCGGGGAGCTGTTTTTT | CASSLDRGNTGELFF
- | TRBJ1-1 | TRBV5-6 | - | TGTGCCAGCAGCTTGACCTCAGGGATCCGGACTGAAGCTTTCTTT | CASSLTSGIRTEAFF
- | TRBJ2-7 | TRBV18 | TRBD1 | TGTGCCAGCTCACTGACAGGGTCTATTGATTACGAGCAGTACTTC | CASSLTGSIDYEQYF
- | TRBJ2-5 | TRBV5-1 | - | TGCGCCAGCAGCGCGGCAGCGGGCAACCAAGAGACCCAGTACTTC | CASSAAAGNQETQYF
- | TRBJ1-5 | TRBV19 | TRBD1 | TGTGCCAGTACCCCGACAGGGTATAGCAATCAGCCCCAGCATTTT | CASTPTGYSNQPQHF
- | TRBJ1-2 | TRBV27 | TRBD1 | TGTGCCAGCAGTTTAACGAGGGGGCTCGACTATGGCTACACCTTC | CASSLTRGLDYGYTF
- | TRBJ2-7 | TRBV3-1/TRBV3-2 | TRBD1 | TGTGCCAGCAGCAAACAGGGGTCAAGGGGGGAGCAGTACTTC | CASSKQGSRGEQYF
- | TRBJ1-4 | TRBV28 | - | TGTGCCAGCAGTCCCCTAGGACAGATTAATGATCAACTGTTTTTT | CASSPLGQINDQLFF
- | TRBJ2-1 | TRBV11-2 | TRBD2 | TGTGCCAGCAGCTTAGGACCGTCGCTAGCGGGGGGTTACAATGAGCAGTTCTTC | CASSLGPSLAGGYNEQFF
- | TRBJ1-5 | TRBV30 | - | TGTGCCTGGAGTGTAAGGCAGGGGATAAAGCCCCAGCATTTT | CAWSVRQGIKPQHF
- | TRBJ1-4 | TRBV5-1 | TRBD1 | TGCGCCAGCAGCTTGCAGGGACAGGGCGGTGAAAAACTGTTTTTT | CASSLQGQGGEKLFF